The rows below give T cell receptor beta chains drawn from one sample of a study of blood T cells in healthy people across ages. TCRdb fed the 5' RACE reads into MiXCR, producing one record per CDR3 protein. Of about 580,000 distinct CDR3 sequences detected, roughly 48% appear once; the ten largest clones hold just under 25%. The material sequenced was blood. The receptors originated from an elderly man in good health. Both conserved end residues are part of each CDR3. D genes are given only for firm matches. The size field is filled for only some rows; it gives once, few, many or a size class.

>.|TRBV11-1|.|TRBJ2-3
CASSPDGRTQYF
TGTGCCAGCAGCCCGGACGGGCGGACGCAGTATTTT
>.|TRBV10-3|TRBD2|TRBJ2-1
CAISLGSSGGYEQFF
TGTGCCATCAGTTTGGGGTCTAGCGGGGGGTATGAGCAGTTCTTC
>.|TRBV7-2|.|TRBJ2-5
CASSLGVGLYQETQYF
TGTGCCAGCAGCTTAGGGGTCGGCTTGTACCAAGAGACCCAGTACTTC
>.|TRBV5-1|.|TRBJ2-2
CASRRTAGDTGELFF
TGCGCCAGCAGACGGACAGCGGGCGATACCGGGGAGCTGTTTTTT
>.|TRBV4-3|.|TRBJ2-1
CASSQASTSYNEQFF
TGCGCCAGCAGCCAAGCTAGTACTTCCTACAATGAGCAGTTCTTC
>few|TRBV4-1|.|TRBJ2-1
CASSPQDFEQFF
TGCGCCAGCAGCCCCCAGGACTTTGAGCAGTTCTTC
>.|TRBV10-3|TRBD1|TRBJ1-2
CASNRRQGEAGYTF
TGTGCCTCCAACCGAAGACAGGGTGAGGCTGGCTACACCTTC
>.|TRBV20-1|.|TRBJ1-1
CSARSGSGRGTEAFF
TGCAGTGCTAGATCCGGATCGGGCAGGGGAACTGAAGCTTTCTTT
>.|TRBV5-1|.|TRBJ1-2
CASALGGDYGYTF
TGCGCCAGCGCCTTGGGCGGGGACTATGGCTACACCTTC
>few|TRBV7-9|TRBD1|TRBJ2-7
CASSLWGTGSYEQYF
TGTGCCAGCAGCTTATGGGGGACAGGTAGTTACGAGCAGTACTTC
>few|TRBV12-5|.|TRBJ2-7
CASGLVYISEAANSYEQYF
TGTGCTAGTGGTTTGGTATATATCTCGGAGGCAGCCAACTCCTACGAGCAGTACTTC
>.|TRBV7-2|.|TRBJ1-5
CASSLEPGTNWPQHF
TGTGCCAGCAGCTTAGAGCCGGGGACCAATTGGCCCCAGCATTTT
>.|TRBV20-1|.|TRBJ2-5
CSARETKIVWTQYF
TGCAGTGCTAGAGAAACCAAGATTGTGTGGACCCAGTACTTC
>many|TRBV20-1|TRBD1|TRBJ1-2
CSARSPRDRGFGAYGYTF
TGCAGTGCTAGATCCCCCCGGGACAGGGGTTTTGGGGCCTATGGCTACACCTTC
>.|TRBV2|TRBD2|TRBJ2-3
CASKAGGTQYF
TGTGCCAGCAAAGCGGGGGGTACGCAGTATTTT
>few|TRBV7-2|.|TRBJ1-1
CASSWGRDTEAFF
TGTGCCAGCAGCTGGGGTCGGGACACTGAAGCTTTCTTT
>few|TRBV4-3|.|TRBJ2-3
CASSQAGQGADTQYF
TGCGCCAGCAGCCAAGCCGGGCAGGGCGCAGATACGCAGTATTTT
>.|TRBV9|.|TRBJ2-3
CAGSATGMFVDTQYF
TGTGCCGGCAGCGCAACAGGGATGTTTGTTGATACGCAGTATTTT
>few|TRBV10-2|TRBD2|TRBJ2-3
CASKLAGTTDTQYF
TGCGCCAGCAAACTAGCGGGGACCACAGATACGCAGTATTTT
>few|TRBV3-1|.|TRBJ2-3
CASSQVGGRPTDTQYF
TGTGCCAGCAGCCAAGTAGGAGGCAGACCCACAGATACGCAGTATTTT
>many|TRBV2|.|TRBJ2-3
CASSSWDTQYF
TGTGCCAGCAGTTCGTGGGATACGCAGTATTTT
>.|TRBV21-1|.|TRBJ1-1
CASSKAGRATEAFF
TGTGCCAGCAGCAAAGCAGGCAGGGCCACTGAAGCTTTCTTT
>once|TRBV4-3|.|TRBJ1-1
CASSLSGPPSTEAFF
TGCGCCAGCAGCCTCTCAGGGCCGCCGAGCACTGAAGCTTTCTTT
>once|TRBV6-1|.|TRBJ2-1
CASKPSRGANEQFF
TGTGCCAGCAAGCCCAGCAGGGGGGCCAATGAGCAGTTCTTC
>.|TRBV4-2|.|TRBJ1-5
CASSQGDGDNSNQPQHF
TGTGCCAGCAGCCAAGGGGACGGGGACAATAGCAATCAGCCCCAGCATTTT
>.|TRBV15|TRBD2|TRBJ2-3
CATSRDLVSGSTDTQYF
TGTGCCACCAGCAGAGATCTAGTTAGCGGGAGCACAGATACGCAGTATTTT
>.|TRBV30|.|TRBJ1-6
CAWSVHGRAVRTLHF
TGTGCCTGGAGTGTACACGGCAGGGCCGTACGGACCCTCCACTTT
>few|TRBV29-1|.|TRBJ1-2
CSVGDNYGYTF
TGCAGCGTGGGGGATAACTATGGCTACACCTTC
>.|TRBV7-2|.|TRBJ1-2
CASSAYLASYTF
TGTGCCAGCAGCGCCTACCTAGCTAGCTACACCTTC
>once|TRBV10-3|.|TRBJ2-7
CAISESGTQKEAQYF
TGTGCCATCAGTGAGTCGGGAACCCAGAAAGAGGCCCAGTACTTC
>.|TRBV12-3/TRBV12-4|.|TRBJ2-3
CASSLAVGRATDTQYF
TGTGCCAGCAGTTTAGCTGTCGGGCGGGCCACAGATACGCAGTATTTT
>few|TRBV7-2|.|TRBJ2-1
CASSLAGGREQFF
TGTGCCAGCAGCTTAGCCGGGGGGCGAGAGCAGTTCTTC
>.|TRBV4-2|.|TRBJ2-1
CASSQEPISYNEQFF
TGTGCCAGCAGCCAAGAGCCTATCTCCTACAATGAGCAGTTCTTC
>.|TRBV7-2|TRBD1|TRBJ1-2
CASSLAADRGNGYTF
TGTGCCAGCAGCTTAGCGGCCGACAGGGGCAATGGCTACACCTTC
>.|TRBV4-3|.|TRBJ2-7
CASSQEASHAYEQYF
TGCGCCAGCAGCCAAGAGGCCAGTCACGCCTACGAGCAGTACTTC
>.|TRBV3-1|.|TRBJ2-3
CASSQDFGPWASTDTQYF
TGTGCCAGCAGCCAAGATTTTGGCCCTTGGGCTAGCACAGATACGCAGTATTTT
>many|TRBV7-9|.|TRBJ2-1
CASSAVLTAYNEQFF
TGTGCCAGCAGCGCAGTCCTGACCGCCTACAATGAGCAGTTCTTC
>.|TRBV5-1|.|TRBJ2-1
CASKEYSQLAEQFF
TGCGCCAGCAAGGAGTATAGCCAGCTCGCTGAGCAGTTCTTC
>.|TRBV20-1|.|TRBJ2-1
CSARVPSGTRYNEQFF
TGCAGTGCTAGAGTTCCCTCCGGGACGCGGTACAATGAGCAGTTCTTC
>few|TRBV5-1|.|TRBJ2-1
CASSSQEGEQFF
TGCGCCAGCAGCTCCCAGGAAGGGGAGCAGTTCTTC
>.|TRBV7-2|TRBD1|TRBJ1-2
CASSGNRGTNYGYTF
TGTGCCAGCAGCGGCAACAGGGGGACTAACTATGGCTACACCTTC
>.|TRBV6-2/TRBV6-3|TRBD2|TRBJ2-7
CASNPGTTTYEQYF
TGTGCCAGCAATCCCGGGACTACAACCTACGAGCAGTACTTC
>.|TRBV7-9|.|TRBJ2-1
CASSFSSYLNEQFF
TGTGCCAGCAGCTTCAGCTCCTACCTCAATGAGCAGTTCTTC
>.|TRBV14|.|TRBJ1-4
CASSRDYNEKLFF
TGTGCCAGCAGCCGGGACTATAATGAAAAACTGTTTTTT
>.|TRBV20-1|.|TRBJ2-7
CSADGRRGSYEQYF
TGCAGTGCTGACGGACGGCGGGGCTCCTACGAGCAGTACTTC
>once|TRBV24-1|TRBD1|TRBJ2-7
CATSDYRGEQYF
TGTGCCACCAGTGATTACAGGGGCGAGCAGTACTTC
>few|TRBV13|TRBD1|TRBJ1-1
CASSLWGPQGAWTEAFF
TGTGCCAGCAGCTTATGGGGGCCACAGGGGGCTTGGACTGAAGCTTTCTTT
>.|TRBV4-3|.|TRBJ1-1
CASSQEYRLISEAFF
TGCGCCAGCAGCCAAGAGTACAGGCTTATCTCTGAAGCTTTCTTT
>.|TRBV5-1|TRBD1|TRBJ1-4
CASSLKGAGNEKLFF
TGCGCCAGCAGCTTGAAGGGGGCTGGTAATGAAAAACTGTTTTTT
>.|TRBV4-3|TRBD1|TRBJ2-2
CASSQDRASGELFF
TGCGCCAGCAGCCAGGACAGGGCATCCGGGGAGCTGTTTTTT
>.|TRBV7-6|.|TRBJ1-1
CASSLGWQGARTEAFF
TGTGCCAGCAGCTTAGGGTGGCAGGGCGCTAGAACTGAAGCTTTCTTT
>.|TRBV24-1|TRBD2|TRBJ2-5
CATSGGAQETQYF
TGTGCCACCAGCGGGGGGGCCCAAGAGACCCAGTACTTC
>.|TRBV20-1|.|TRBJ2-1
CSVTLYNEQFF
TGCAGTGTTACACTATACAATGAGCAGTTCTTC
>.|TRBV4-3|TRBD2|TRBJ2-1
CASSQGVLFVSGRNNEQFF
TGCGCCAGCAGCCAGGGGGTTTTGTTTGTAAGCGGGAGAAACAATGAGCAGTTCTTC
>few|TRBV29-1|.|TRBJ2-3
CSVEWTASDTQYF
TGCAGCGTTGAATGGACAGCCAGCGATACGCAGTATTTT
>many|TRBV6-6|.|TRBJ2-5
CAGCGRDNHRGETQYF
TGTGCCGGCTGCGGCAGGGACAACCATCGGGGGGAGACCCAGTACTTC
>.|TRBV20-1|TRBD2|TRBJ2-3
CSTSRAGGPSDTQYF
TGCAGTACTAGCAGAGCGGGAGGGCCCTCAGATACGCAGTATTTT
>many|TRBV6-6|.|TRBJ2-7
CASSSRASSYEQYF
TGTGCCAGCAGTTCAAGGGCCAGCTCCTACGAGCAGTACTTC
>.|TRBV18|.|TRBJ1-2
CASSPSRGTSGYGYTF
TGTGCCAGCTCACCCTCACGAGGGACCTCAGGGTATGGCTACACCTTC
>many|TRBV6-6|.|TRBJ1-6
CASINLSLGHNSPLHF
TGTGCCAGCATCAACCTCAGCCTCGGCCATAATTCACCCCTCCACTTT